One and the same sample provided the 14 T cell receptor beta chains below, sequenced in a study of cytomegalovirus exposure and HLA in healthy donors. The PCR made use of 60 Vbeta and 13 Jbeta primers. Here immunoSEQ multiplex PCR was the method, and the copy in TCRdb shows in-frame clones only, minus some. The sample records over 120,000 clones, more than 8% being singletons. Sequenced input: PBMCs. These receptors originate from a man between 45 and 60 years old in good health and CMV-seronegative.

CDR3 amino acids: CASSLLAGKETQYF. The CDR3 DNA reads TGTGCCAGCAGTTTGCTAGCGGGGAAAGAGACCCAGTACTTC. The genes are TRBV6-5 and TRBJ2-5, with 9 bases fitting TRBD2. Losses at the gene ends were 4 bases for V and 3 bases for J; bases not matched to a gene: 3. This CDR3 region has 14 residues. Germline CDR1 and CDR2: MNHEY and SVGAGI.

The chain links TRBV12-2 to TRBJ1-1; TRBD1 was called by the table and not checked on the DNA. TRBV12-2 is a pseudogene. The CDR3 totals 23 residues. CDR3 nucleotide sequence: TGTGCAAGTCGCCCTCGGCCCCCTCAAAAACTAAAAGACAGGAACCCCCCCAGAACTGAAGCTTTCTTT. The encoded protein is CASRPRPPQKLKDRNPPRTEAFF.

This clone was counted only a few times. The V gene is TRBV5-4, the J gene TRBJ1-6; no definite D call. The V end was cut by 4 bases, the J end by 6 bases, with 14 bases between. Germline CDR1 is SGHNT and CDR2 is YYREEE (reference sequence). This CDR3 has 15 amino acids. In DNA, the CDR3 is TGTGCCAGCAGCGGTACGGACTCCCTTAATTCACCCCTCCACTTT. Amino acid sequence: CASSGTDSLNSPLHF.

The rearrangement uses TRBV7-2 and TRBJ2-2, with 7 positions matching TRBD2. Looked up from germline, CDR1 is SGHTA and CDR2 is FQGNSA. The trim removed 3 bases at V and 6 bases at J, leaving 10 bases unmatched. The CDR3 is 16 amino acids. CDR3 in DNA: TGTGCCAGCAGCTTTTCCGGGACTCGGGGGGCCGGGGAGCTGTTTTTT. Amino acid sequence: CASSFSGTRGAGELFF.

The table lists this clone with a few counts. The CDR3 spells CASSLGTGVSYEQYF. As DNA, the CDR3 is TGCGCCAGCAGCTTAGGGACAGGCGTCTCCTACGAGCAGTACTTC. This chain joins TRBV4-1 and TRBJ2-7, with 8 nucleotides matching TRBD1. After removal of 5 bases from V and 0 bases from J, the junction contained 6 bases not matched to a gene. The CDR3 is 15 residues long. CDR1 is MGHRA and CDR2 is YSYEKL in the germline V gene.

V is TRBV19 and J is TRBJ2-7; 8 bases map to TRBD1. After removal of 4 bases from V and 6 bases from J, the junction contained 8 bases not matched to a gene. CDR1 and CDR2 from the germline V gene are LNHDA and SQIVND (reference sequence). The CDR3 spans 14 residues. In DNA, the CDR3 is TGTGCCAGTAGTACCGCGACAGGGGCGGGCGAGCAGTACTTC. Its translation: CASSTATGAGEQYF.

The chain combines TRBV19 with TRBJ1-5; 12 positions match TRBD1. From germline, CDR1 is LNHDA and CDR2 SQIVND (reference sequence). With V trimmed by 7 bases and J by 6 bases, 4 bases remained unmatched. The CDR3 is made up of 14 amino acids. The CDR3 sequence: CASMGTGGGQPQHF. The CDR3 bases are TGTGCCAGTATGGGGACAGGGGGCGGTCAGCCCCAGCATTTT.

The chain carries TRBV6-5 and TRBJ2-7; TRBD2 aligns across 9 bases. V lost 5 bases to trimming and J lost 2 bases; unmatched junction nucleotides: 7. There are 15 residues in the CDR3. The germline V gene encodes CDR1 MNHEY and CDR2 SVGAGI. The CDR3 spells CASSPIAGAAYEQYF. The CDR3 DNA reads TGTGCCAGCAGTCCTATAGCGGGAGCGGCCTACGAGCAGTACTTC.

V gene TRBV6-5 combines with J gene TRBJ1-1; 9 bases match TRBD1. Germline lookup yields CDR1 MNHEY and CDR2 SVGAGI. With 6 bases clipped from V and 3 bases from J, the junction kept 8 bases outside the gene matches. This CDR3 spans 15 amino acids. DNA for the CDR3: TGTGCCAGCAGACCGACAGGGGGGGCGTACACTGAAGCTTTCTTT. Amino acids: CASRPTGGAYTEAFF.

The chain combines TRBV5-1 with TRBJ1-2; D not resolved. Germline V CDR1 and CDR2: SGHRS, YFSETQ. The CDR3 is 13 amino acids. Trimming pared 4 bases from V and 3 bases from J, leaving 10 bases between. The CDR3 here is CASSPESYYGYTF. In DNA, the CDR3 is TGCGCCAGCAGCCCCGAAAGCTACTATGGCTACACCTTC.

This clone appeared a few times. This chain links TRBV30 with TRBJ2-1; D call uncertain. This CDR3 spans 14 amino acids. Trimming stripped 2 bases from V and 0 bases from J, with 8 bases between. Germline CDR1 GTSNPN, CDR2 SVGIG (reference sequence). In DNA, the CDR3 is TGTGCCTGGAGTAGCCGTAGCTCCTACAATGAGCAGTTCTTC. Residues: CAWSSRSSYNEQFF.

The J gene is TRBJ2-1, the V gene TRBV5-1; TRBD2 might be the D (7 bases). Trimming pared 5 bases from V and 5 bases from J, leaving 11 bases between. The germline V gene encodes CDR1 SGHRS and CDR2 YFSETQ. CDR3 length: 13 residues. CDR3 residues: CASRRGAHNEQFF. CDR3 in DNA: TGCGCCAGCAGACGGGGGGCCCACAATGAGCAGTTCTTC.

This chain joins TRBV19 and TRBJ1-5; a weak D match, TRBD1 (5 bases). The V gene's germline CDR1 is LNHDA and CDR2 SQIVND (reference sequence). V was cut by 1 base and J by 7 bases, with 14 bases left in between. The CDR3 length is 15 residues. The CDR3 coding sequence is TGTGCCAGTAGTATAGTCCCTTCCGGGGGGCAGCCCCAGCATTTT. This encodes CASSIVPSGGQPQHF.

This clone was counted a few times. The chain couples TRBV18 to TRBJ1-1; D unclear. V was clipped by 0 bases and J by 0 bases, with 11 bases between them. Germline assignment: CDR1 KGHSH and CDR2 LQKENI. CDR3 length equals 16 residues. The CDR3 region has the DNA TGTGCCAGCTCACCACCCCCGCCCAGATTGAACACTGAAGCTTTCTTT. The encoded protein is CASSPPPPRLNTEAFF.